This T cell receptor (beta chain) stems from a study of blood T cell repertoires in COVID-19. As for the study in general: The samples span acute and convalescent COVID-19 from the United States, Italy and Spain. Sample material is recorded as cDNA or gDNA derived from T cells, B-cell-depleted T cells, or PBMCs.

Per the study methods: Amplification of reference gene primers provided the estimated nucleated cell counts. The assay was immunoSEQ multiplex PCR, and TCRdb's table has in-frame clones only and misses some. V and J calls plus clone size are reproduced from that table; the DNA served to infer D and trimming. This repertoire shows 290,000 or so clones, around 85% found once; its top ten account for approximately 5%. In germline, CDR1 is KGHSH, CDR2 LQKENI. Trimming took off 2 bases at V and 8 bases at J, with 18 bases between the two ends. There are 16 residues in the CDR3. The receptor was isolated from a man aged 45-60 years with active or convalescent COVID-19. The specimen was peripheral blood. The chain couples TRBV18 to TRBJ1-4; no definite D call. The CDR3 region is CASSPSMRGSGEKLFF. The CDR3 DNA is TGTGCCAGCTCACCAAGTATGCGGGGTTCTGGCGAAAAACTGTTTTTT. Together with reference TRBV18 and TRBJ1-4, the CDR3 gives the full variable domain: NAGVMQNPRHLVRRRGQEARLRCSPMKGHSHVYWYRQLPEEGLKFMVYLQKENIIDESGMPKERFSAEFPKEGPSILRIQQVVRGDSAAYFCASSPSMRGSGEKLFFGSGTQLSVL.